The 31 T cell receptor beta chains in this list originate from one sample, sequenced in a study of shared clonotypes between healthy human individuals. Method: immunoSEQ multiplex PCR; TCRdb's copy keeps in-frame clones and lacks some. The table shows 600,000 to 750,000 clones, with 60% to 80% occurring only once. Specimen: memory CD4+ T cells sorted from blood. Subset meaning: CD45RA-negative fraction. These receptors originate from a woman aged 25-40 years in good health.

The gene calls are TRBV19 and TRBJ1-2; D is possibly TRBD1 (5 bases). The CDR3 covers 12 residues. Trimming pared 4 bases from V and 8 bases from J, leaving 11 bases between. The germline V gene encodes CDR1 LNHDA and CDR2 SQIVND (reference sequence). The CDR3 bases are TGTGCCAGTAGTAGCGGGGGACGCGGCTACACCTTC. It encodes CASSSGGRGYTF.

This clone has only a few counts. CDR3 residues: CASSPGGEQYF. CDR3 bases: TGTGCCAGCAGCCCGGGGGGCGAGCAGTACTTC. The genes are TRBV7-8 and TRBJ2-7; 7 bases agree with TRBD2. Trimming at V came to 5 bases and at J to 6 bases, leaving 1 base not matched to a gene. The CDR3 extends over 11 amino acids. Germline CDR1 SGHVS, CDR2 FQNEAQ.

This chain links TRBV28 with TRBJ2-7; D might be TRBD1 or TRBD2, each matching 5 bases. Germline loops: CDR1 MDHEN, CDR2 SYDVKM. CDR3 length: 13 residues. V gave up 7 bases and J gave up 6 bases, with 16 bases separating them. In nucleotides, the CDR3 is TGTGCCAGCATCCGAGGGGATCGGGGCGAGCAGTACTTC. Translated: CASIRGDRGEQYF.

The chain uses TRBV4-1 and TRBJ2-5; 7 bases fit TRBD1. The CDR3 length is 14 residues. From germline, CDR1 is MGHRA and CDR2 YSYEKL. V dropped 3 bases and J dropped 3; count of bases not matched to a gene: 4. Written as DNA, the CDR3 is TGCGCCAGCAGCCATCGAGACAGGGAAGAGACCCAGTACTTC. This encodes CASSHRDREETQYF.

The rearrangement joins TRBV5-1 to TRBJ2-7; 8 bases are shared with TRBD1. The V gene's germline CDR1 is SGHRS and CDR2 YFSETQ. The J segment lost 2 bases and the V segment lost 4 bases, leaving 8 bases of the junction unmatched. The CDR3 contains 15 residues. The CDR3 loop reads CASSDRTGSTYEQYF. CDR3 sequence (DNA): TGCGCCAGCAGCGACCGGACAGGGTCGACCTACGAGCAGTACTTC.

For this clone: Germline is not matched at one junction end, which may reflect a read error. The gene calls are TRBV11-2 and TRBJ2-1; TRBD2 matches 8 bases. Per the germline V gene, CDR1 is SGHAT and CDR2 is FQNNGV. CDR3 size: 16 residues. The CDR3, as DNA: TGTGCCAGCAGTGCTAGCGGGTCCGTCTCCTACAATAAGCAGTTCTTC. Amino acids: CASSASGSVSYNKQFF. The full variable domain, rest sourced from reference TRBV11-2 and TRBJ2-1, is EAGVAQSPRYKIIEKRQSVAFWCNPISGHATLYWYQQILGQGPKLLIQFQNNGVVDDSQLPKDRFSAERLKGVDSTLKIQPAKLEDSAVYLCASSASGSVSYNKQFFGPGTRLTVL.

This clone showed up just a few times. The CDR3 nucleotides are TGCGCCAGCGCGACCGGGGGGAACCCCACAGATACGCAGTATTTT. Translating gives CASATGGNPTDTQYF. The V call is TRBV5-1, the J call TRBJ2-3, with 7 nucleotides matching TRBD2. V lost 7 bases, J lost 2 bases, and 10 bases stayed unmatched. The CDR3 has 15 residues. Germline V gives CDR1 SGHRS, CDR2 YFSETQ.

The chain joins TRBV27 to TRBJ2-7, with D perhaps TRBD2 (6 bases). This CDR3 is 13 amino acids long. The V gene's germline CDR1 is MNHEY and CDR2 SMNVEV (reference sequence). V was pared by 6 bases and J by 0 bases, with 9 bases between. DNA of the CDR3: TGTGCCAGCAGAATAGCGGACTCCTACGAGCAGTACTTC. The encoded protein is CASRIADSYEQYF.

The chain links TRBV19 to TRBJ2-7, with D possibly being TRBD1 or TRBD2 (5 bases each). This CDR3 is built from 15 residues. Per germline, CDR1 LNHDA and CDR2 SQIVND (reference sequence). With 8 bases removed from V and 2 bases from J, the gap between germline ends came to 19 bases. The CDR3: CASAARDRLTYEQYF. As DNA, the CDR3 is TGTGCCAGTGCCGCCAGGGACCGACTAACCTACGAGCAGTACTTC.

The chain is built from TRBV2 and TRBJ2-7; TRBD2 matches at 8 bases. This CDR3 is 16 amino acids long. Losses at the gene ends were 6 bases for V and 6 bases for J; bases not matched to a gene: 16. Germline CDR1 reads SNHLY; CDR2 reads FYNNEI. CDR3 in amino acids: CASRTRGTRVASEQYF. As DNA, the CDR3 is TGTGCCAGCAGGACCCGGGGGACTAGAGTAGCAAGCGAGCAGTACTTC.

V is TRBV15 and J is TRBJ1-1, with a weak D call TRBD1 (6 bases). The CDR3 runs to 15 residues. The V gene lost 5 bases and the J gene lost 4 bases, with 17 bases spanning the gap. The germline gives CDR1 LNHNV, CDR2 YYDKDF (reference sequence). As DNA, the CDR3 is TGTGCCACCAGCCCCCACAGGGCGATTCTCACTGAAGCTTTCTTT. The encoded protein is CATSPHRAILTEAFF. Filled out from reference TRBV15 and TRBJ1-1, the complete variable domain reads DAMVIQNPRYQVTQFGKPVTLSCSQTLNHNVMYWYQQKSSQAPKLLFHYYDKDFNNEADTPDNFQSRRPNTSFCFLDIRSPGLGDTAMYLCATSPHRAILTEAFFGQGTRLTVV.

In nucleotides, the CDR3 is TGTGCCAGCAGCCGAGCGGGAGGGGTTGAGCAGTTCTTC. It yields the protein CASSRAGGVEQFF. The chain employs TRBV28 and TRBJ2-1; 10 positions agree with TRBD2. Germline V gives CDR1 MDHEN, CDR2 SYDVKM. The junction had 5 bases not matched to a gene; V was cut back by 6 bases and J by 9 bases. The CDR3 has 13 residues. The full variable domain, its missing parts supplied by reference TRBV28 and TRBJ2-1, is DVKVTQSSRYLVKRTGEKVFLECVQDMDHENMFWYRQDPGLGLRLIYFSYDVKMKEKGDIPEGYSVSREKKERFSLILESASTNQTSMYLCASSRAGGVEQFFGPGTRLTVL.

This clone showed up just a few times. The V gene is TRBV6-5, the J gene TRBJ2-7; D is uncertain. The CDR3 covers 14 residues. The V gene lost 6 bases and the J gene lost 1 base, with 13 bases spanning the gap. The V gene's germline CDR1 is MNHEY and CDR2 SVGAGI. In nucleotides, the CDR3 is TGTGCCAGCAGGCAAGAGCATGAGTCCTACGAGCAGTACTTC. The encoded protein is CASRQEHESYEQYF.

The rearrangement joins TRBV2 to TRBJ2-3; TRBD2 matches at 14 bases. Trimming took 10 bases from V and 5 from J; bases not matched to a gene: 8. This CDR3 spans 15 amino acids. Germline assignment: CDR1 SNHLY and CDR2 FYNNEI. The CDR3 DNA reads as TGTGCCACCTCGGGGACTAGCGGGAGAGTAGATACGCAGTATTTT. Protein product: CATSGTSGRVDTQYF.

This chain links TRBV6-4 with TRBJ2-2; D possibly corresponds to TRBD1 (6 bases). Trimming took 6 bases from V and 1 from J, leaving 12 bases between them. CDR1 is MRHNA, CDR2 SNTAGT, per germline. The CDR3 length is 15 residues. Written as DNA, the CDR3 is TGTGCCAGCAGGACAGGACAGCTGAACACCGGGGAGCTGTTTTTT. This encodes CASRTGQLNTGELFF.

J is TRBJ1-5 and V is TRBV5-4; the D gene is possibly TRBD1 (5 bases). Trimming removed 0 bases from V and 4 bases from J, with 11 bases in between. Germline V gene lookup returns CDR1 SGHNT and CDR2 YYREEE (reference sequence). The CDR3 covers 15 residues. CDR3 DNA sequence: TGTGCCAGCAGCTTGGGCGGGGGGTCGAATCAGCCCCAGCATTTT. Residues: CASSLGGGSNQPQHF.

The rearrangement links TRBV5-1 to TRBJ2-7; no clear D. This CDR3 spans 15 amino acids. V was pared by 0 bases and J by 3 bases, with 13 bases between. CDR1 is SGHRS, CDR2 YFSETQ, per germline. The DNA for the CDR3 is TGCGCCAGCAGCTTGGTCTCGGACGGCTTCTACGAGCAGTACTTC. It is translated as CASSLVSDGFYEQYF. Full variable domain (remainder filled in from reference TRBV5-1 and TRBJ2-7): KAGVTQTPRYLIKTRGQQVTLSCSPISGHRSVSWYQQTPGQGLQFLFEYFSETQRNKGNFPGRFSGRQFSNSRSEMNVSTLELGDSALYLCASSLVSDGFYEQYFGPGTRLTVT.

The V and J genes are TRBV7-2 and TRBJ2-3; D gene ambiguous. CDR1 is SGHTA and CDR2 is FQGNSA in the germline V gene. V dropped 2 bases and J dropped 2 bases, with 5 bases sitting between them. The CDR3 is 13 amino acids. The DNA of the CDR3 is TGTGCCAGCAGCTTACGCCTCACAGATACGCAGTATTTT. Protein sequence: CASSLRLTDTQYF.

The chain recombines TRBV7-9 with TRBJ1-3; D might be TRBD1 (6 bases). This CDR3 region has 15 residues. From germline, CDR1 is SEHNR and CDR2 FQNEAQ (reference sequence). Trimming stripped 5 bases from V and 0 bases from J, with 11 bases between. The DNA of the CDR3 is TGTGCCAGCAGCCACACAGGGCTCTCTGGAAACACCATATATTTT. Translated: CASSHTGLSGNTIYF. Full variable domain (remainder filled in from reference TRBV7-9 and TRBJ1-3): DTGVSQNPRHKITKRGQNVTFRCDPISEHNRLYWYRQTLGQGPEFLTYFQNEAQLEKSRLLSDRFSAERPKGSFSTLEIQRTEQGDSAMYLCASSHTGLSGNTIYFGEGSWLTVV.

The CDR3 DNA follows: TGCAGCGTTTGGACAGGGATGAACACTGAAGCTTTCTTT. This translates into CSVWTGMNTEAFF. V is TRBV29-1 and J is TRBJ1-1; 8 nucleotides line up with TRBD1. V dropped 5 bases and J dropped 0; count of bases not matched to a gene: 2. CDR1 and CDR2 (germline): SQVTM, ANQGSEA. CDR3 length equals 13 residues.

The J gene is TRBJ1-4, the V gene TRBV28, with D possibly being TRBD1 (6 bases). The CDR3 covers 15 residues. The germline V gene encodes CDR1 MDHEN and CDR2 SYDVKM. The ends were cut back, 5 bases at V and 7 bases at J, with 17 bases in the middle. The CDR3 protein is CASSLQGSRAEKLFF. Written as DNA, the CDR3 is TGTGCCAGCAGTCTGCAGGGGTCGCGAGCTGAAAAACTGTTTTTT.

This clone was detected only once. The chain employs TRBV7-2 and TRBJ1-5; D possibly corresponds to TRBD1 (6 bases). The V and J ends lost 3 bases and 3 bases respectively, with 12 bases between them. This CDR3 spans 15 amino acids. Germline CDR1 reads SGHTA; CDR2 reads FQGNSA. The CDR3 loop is CASSLTGGDNQPQHF. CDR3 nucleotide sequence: TGTGCCAGCAGCTTGACAGGTGGGGACAATCAGCCCCAGCATTTT.

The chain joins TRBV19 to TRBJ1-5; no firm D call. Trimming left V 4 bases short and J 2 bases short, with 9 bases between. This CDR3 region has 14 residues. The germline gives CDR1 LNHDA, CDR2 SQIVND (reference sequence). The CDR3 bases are TGTGCCAGTAGTACAGGTAGAGGCAATCAGCCCCAGCATTTT. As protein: CASSTGRGNQPQHF.

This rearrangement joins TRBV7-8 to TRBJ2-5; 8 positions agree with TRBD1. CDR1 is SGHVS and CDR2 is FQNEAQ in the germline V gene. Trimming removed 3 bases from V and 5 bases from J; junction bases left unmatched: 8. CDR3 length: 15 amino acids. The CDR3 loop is CASSLMTGELETQYF. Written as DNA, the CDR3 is TGTGCCAGCAGCTTGATGACAGGGGAGTTGGAGACCCAGTACTTC.

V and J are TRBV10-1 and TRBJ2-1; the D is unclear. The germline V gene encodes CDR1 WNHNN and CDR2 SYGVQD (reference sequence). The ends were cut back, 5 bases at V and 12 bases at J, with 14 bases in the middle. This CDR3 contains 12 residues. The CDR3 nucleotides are TGCGCCAGCAGTATTGACAAGAGATGGCAGTTCTTC. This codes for CASSIDKRWQFF.

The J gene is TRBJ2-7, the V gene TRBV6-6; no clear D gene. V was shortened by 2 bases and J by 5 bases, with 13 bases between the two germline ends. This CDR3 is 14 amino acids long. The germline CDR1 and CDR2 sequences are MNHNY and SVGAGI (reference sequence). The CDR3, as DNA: TGTGCCAGCAGTTACGTCTGGGCACCTAACGAGCAGTACTTC. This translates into CASSYVWAPNEQYF.

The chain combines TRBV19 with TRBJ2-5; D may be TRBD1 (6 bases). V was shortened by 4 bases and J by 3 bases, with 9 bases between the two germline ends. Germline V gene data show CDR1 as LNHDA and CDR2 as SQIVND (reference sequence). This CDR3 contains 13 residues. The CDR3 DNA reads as TGTGCCAGTAGTAGGGCAGGGGAAGAGACCCAGTACTTC. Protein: CASSRAGEETQYF.

This CDR3 is CAISDPTGAESTDTQYF. The CDR3 DNA sequence: TGTGCCATCAGTGACCCGACAGGGGCAGAGAGCACAGATACGCAGTATTTT. This chain uses TRBV10-3 with TRBJ2-3, with 8 bases that match TRBD1. V trimming: 3 bases; J trimming: 0 bases; junction bases outside the gene matches: 8. The V gene's germline CDR1 is ENHRY and CDR2 SYGVKD. The CDR3 runs to 17 residues.

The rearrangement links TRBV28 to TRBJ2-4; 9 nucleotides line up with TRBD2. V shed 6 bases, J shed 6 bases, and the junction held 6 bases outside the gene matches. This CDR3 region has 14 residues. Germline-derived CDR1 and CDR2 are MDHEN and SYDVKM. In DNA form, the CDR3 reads TGTGCCAGCAGGGGTAGCGGGGGCGGAAACATTCAGTACTTC. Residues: CASRGSGGGNIQYF.

CDR3 coding DNA: TGTGCCAGCAGCTTAGGGCCCGGGATGGGGAATGAGCAGTTCTTC. It yields the protein CASSLGPGMGNEQFF. This sequence joins TRBV11-3 and TRBJ2-1; possibly TRBD2 for D (5 bases). The CDR3 has 15 amino acids. Trimming took off 1 base at V and 7 bases at J, with 14 bases between the two ends. CDR1 is SGHNT and CDR2 is YENEEA in the germline V gene.

CDR3 in amino acids: CASSLEDTDTQYF. In DNA, the CDR3 is TGTGCCAGCAGCCTTGAAGACACAGATACGCAGTATTTT. The chain recombines TRBV7-9 with TRBJ2-3; D unclear. This CDR3 is 13 amino acids long. Trimming took 5 bases from V and 2 from J, leaving 8 bases between them. Germline V gene data show CDR1 as SEHNR and CDR2 as FQNEAQ (reference sequence).